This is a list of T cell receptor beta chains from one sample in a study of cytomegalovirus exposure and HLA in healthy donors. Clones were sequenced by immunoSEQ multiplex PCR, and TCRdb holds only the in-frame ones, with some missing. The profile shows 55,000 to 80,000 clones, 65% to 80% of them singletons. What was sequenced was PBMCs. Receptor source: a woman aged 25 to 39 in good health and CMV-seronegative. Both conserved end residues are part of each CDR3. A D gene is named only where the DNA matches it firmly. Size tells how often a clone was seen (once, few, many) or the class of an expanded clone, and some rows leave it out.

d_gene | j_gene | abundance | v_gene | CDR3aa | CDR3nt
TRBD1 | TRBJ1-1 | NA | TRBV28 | CASSPGGAGNTEAFF | TGTGCCAGCAGTCCAGGGGGCGCCGGGAACACTGAAGCTTTCTTT
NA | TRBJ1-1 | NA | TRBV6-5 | CASSYLQGFAEAFF | TGTGCCAGCAGTTACCTACAGGGTTTTGCGGAAGCTTTCTTT
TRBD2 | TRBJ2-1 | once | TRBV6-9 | CASIGTSGRHEQFF | TGTGCCAGCATCGGGACTAGCGGGAGACATGAGCAGTTCTTC
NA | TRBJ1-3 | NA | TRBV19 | CASGFFGNTIYF | TGTGCCAGCGGGTTTTTTGGAAACACCATATATTTT
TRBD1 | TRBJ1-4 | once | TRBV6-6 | CASSFTGGDEKLFF | TGTGCCAGCAGTTTCACAGGGGGCGATGAAAAACTGTTTTTT
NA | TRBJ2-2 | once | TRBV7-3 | CASSLTRTGNTGELFF | TGTGCCAGCAGCTTAACAAGGACGGGAAACACCGGGGAGCTGTTTTTT
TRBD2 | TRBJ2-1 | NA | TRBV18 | CASSPLASGRAYNEQFF | TGTGCCAGCTCACCCCTTGCTAGCGGGAGGGCCTACAATGAGCAGTTCTTC
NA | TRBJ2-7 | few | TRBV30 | CAWSVGGGYEQYF | TGTGCCTGGAGTGTCGGCGGCGGCTACGAGCAGTACTTC
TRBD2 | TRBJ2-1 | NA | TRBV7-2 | CASSLTREGYNEQFF | TGTGCCAGCAGCTTAACGCGGGAGGGTTACAATGAGCAGTTCTTC
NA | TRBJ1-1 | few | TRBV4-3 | CASSQDYRVAEAFF | TGCGCCAGCAGCCAAGACTACAGGGTGGCTGAAGCTTTCTTT
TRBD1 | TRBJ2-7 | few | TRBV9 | CASSVGQGAYEQYF | TGTGCCAGCAGCGTAGGTCAGGGGGCATACGAGCAGTACTTC
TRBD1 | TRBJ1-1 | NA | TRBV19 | CASTLEGASLNTEAFF | TGTGCCAGTACCCTCGAGGGGGCAAGTCTTAACACTGAAGCTTTCTTT
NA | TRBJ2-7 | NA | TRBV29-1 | CSVEGMTGRYEQYF | TGCAGCGTTGAAGGGATGACAGGACGCTACGAGCAGTACTTC
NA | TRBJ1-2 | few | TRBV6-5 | CASTRTGLLYGYTF | TGTGCCAGCACTCGTACGGGACTTCTCTATGGCTACACCTTC
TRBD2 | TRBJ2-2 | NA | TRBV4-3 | CASSQERGIYGGDTGELFF | TGCGCCAGCAGCCAAGAGCGGGGTATATACGGGGGGGACACCGGGGAGCTGTTTTTT
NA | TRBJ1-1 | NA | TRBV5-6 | CASSSDSFTEAFF | TGTGCCAGCAGCTCGGACAGCTTCACTGAAGCTTTCTTT
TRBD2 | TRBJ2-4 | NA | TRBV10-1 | CASRNASSGRARAKNIQYF | TGCGCCAGCAGGAACGCAAGTAGCGGGAGGGCCCGTGCCAAAAACATTCAGTACTTC
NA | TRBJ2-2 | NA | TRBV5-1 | CAPKGGRPLEWSGELFF | TGCGCCCCCAAAGGGGGAAGACCTTTAGAATGGAGCGGGGAGCTGTTTTTT
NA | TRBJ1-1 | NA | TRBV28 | CASSRRDSGDTEAFF | TGTGCCAGCAGCCGAAGGGATTCCGGGGACACTGAAGCTTTCTTT
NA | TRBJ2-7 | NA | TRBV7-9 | CASSLESSEGYEQYF | TGTGCCAGCAGCTTAGAGTCTAGTGAAGGATACGAGCAGTACTTC
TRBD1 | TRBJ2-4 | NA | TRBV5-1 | CASSLTGTGVVAKNIQYF | TGCGCCAGCAGCTTAACGGGGACAGGGGTCGTAGCCAAAAACATTCAGTACTTC
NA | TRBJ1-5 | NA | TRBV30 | CAWSVYGRVGQPQHF | TGTGCCTGGAGTGTATACGGCAGGGTAGGACAGCCCCAGCATTTT
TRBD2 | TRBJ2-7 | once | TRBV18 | CASSPGTSGYEQYF | TGTGCCAGCTCACCAGGGACTAGCGGCTACGAGCAGTACTTC